Following are 6 T cell receptor beta chains from one sample sequenced in a study of radiotherapy plus CTLA-4 blockade in lung cancer. Some clones are missing from TCRdb's copy, which holds only in-frame ones; the method was immunoSEQ multiplex PCR. This table has over 80,000 clones, around 84% appearing once. The sample was peripheral blood, taken from a patient treated with radiotherapy plus ipilimumab. These receptors were collected from a human donor with non-small cell lung cancer that progressed on radiotherapy plus ipilimumab.

The chain uses TRBV7-9 and TRBJ1-5, with TRBD1 identical over 8 bases. Germline CDR1 and CDR2: SEHNR and FQNEAQ (reference sequence). V gave up 5 bases and J gave up 6 bases; unmatched junction bases: 6. CDR3 length equals 14 residues. The CDR3 nucleotides read TGTGCCAGCAGCGGGGGACAGGCCGGTCAGCCCCAGCATTTT. It encodes CASSGGQAGQPQHF.

This chain joins TRBV13 and TRBJ2-7, with 7 bases aligning to TRBD1. The germline CDR1 and CDR2 sequences are PRHDT and FYEKMQ (reference sequence). This CDR3 has 15 amino acids. V trimming: 4 bases; J trimming: 0 bases; junction bases outside the gene matches: 6. CDR3 DNA: TGTGCCAGCAGCTCCCGTAGACAGGGCTCCTACGAGCAGTACTTC. This gives the protein CASSSRRQGSYEQYF.

V and J are TRBV18 and TRBJ1-4, with 8 bases fitting TRBD1. The trim removed 2 bases at V and 8 bases at J, leaving 4 bases unmatched. Germline assignment: CDR1 KGHSH and CDR2 LQKENI. The length of the CDR3 is 14 residues. The CDR3: CASSPSWDREKLFF. Written as DNA, the CDR3 is TGTGCCAGCTCACCATCATGGGACAGGGAAAAACTGTTTTTT.

This chain links TRBV9 with TRBJ2-1, with 11 bases matching TRBD1. J gave up 3 bases and V 0 bases, and 2 bases lay outside the gene matches. In germline, CDR1 is SGDLS, CDR2 YYNGEE. CDR3 length: 16 amino acids. The CDR3 DNA sequence: TGTGCCAGCAGCGTAGCGGGGACAGGGGGCTACAATGAGCAGTTCTTC. This sequence encodes CASSVAGTGGYNEQFF.

The V call is TRBV7-2, the J call TRBJ2-3; D is unresolved. Trimming pared 1 base from V and 3 bases from J, leaving 11 bases between. The CDR3 extends over 15 amino acids. In germline, CDR1 is SGHTA, CDR2 FQGNSA. The CDR3 protein is CASSLVRIGTDTQYF. The CDR3 DNA reads as TGTGCCAGCAGCTTAGTCAGAATTGGTACAGATACGCAGTATTTT.

The V gene is TRBV9, the J gene TRBJ2-5, with TRBD1 matching over 8 bases. There are 13 residues in the CDR3. CDR1 is SGDLS and CDR2 is YYNGEE in the germline V gene. V lost 10 bases to trimming and J lost 4 bases; unmatched junction nucleotides: 9. Written as DNA, the CDR3 is TGTGCCTCATCAGGGGGCTTTGGAGAGACCCAGTACTTC. Protein sequence: CASSGGFGETQYF.